This TCR beta chain was retrieved from a study of cytomegalovirus exposure and HLA in healthy donors. A note on this clone: Its antigen is unknown.

Trimming removed 4 bases from V and 2 bases from J, with 14 bases in between. Germline CDR1 reads SGDLS; CDR2 reads YYNGEE. The CDR3 has 15 amino acids. Overall study results and limits: Most subjects had HLA-A and HLA-B alleles reportedly predicted accurately by TCR beta sequences.

With 60 Vbeta and 13 Jbeta primers, the PCR was carried out. Sequencing was performed with immunoSEQ multiplex PCR; in TCRdb, only in-frame clones are kept and a portion is missing. The data hold about 140,000 clones, with 88% observed a single time. Sequencing was performed on PBMCs. The chain joins TRBV9 to TRBJ2-3, with a possible D match to TRBD2 (6 bases). This clonotype was sampled from a woman between 40 and 55 years old in good health and CMV-seronegative. The CDR3 protein is CASSTSSVTTDTQYF. The CDR3 DNA reads as TGTGCCAGCAGCACCTCTAGCGTGACCACAGATACGCAGTATTTT.